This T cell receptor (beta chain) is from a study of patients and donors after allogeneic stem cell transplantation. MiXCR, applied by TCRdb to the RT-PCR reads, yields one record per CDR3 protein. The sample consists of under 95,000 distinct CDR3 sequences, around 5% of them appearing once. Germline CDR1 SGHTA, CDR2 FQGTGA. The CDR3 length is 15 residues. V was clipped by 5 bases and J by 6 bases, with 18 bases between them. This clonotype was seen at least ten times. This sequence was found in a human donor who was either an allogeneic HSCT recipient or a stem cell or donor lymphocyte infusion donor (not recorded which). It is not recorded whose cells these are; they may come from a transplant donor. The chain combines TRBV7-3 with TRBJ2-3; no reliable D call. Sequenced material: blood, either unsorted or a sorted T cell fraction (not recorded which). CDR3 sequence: CASSPSNAAWDTQYF. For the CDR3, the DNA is TGTGCCAGCAGCCCTTCGAACGCTGCGTGGGATACGCAGTATTTT.